What follows is one TCR beta chain and its context. Antigen unknown. This specimen comes from a study of cytomegalovirus exposure and HLA in healthy donors. Trimming pared 4 bases from V and 5 bases from J, leaving 15 bases between. The germline V gene encodes CDR1 SGHNT and CDR2 YYREEE (reference sequence). This CDR3 contains 14 residues. Measured with immunoSEQ multiplex PCR; TCRdb has only the in-frame clones, and not every one. This sample has 60,000 to 80,000 clones; approximately 80% occur once, and the top ten carry about 3%. Study-wide results and limits: Researchers counted around 160 TCR beta chains as cytomegalovirus-associated.

The sample consisted of PBMCs. This sequence joins TRBV5-4 and TRBJ2-5; D may be TRBD1 (5 bases). The TCR originated in a man aged 25-40 years in good health and CMV-seronegative. The CDR3 DNA reads TGTGCCAGCAGCAAGGACGGCAGGGCGGAGACCCAGTACTTC. Protein product: CASSKDGRAETQYF.